A selection of T cell receptor beta chains follows, all from one sample in a study of T-cell memory formation after mild COVID-19. TCRdb reanalysed the 5' RACE reads using MiXCR and keeps one entry per CDR3 protein. The data contain around 200,000 distinct CDR3 sequences, 18% of them seen just once; the ten biggest clones take up roughly 3.7%. The specimen was PBMCs or a T cell subset sorted from them (not recorded which). Receptors originate from a man aged 18 to 29 who had mild COVID-19 (a few samples of this study predate the infection). Cell type and time point are not known. Each CDR3 is given with its conserved first and last residue. The D gene is left open where the match is weak. Clone size is stated in some rows and not others, as once, few, many or a class when expanded.

clone size: NA; J gene: TRBJ1-1; D gene: NA; V gene: TRBV6-5; CDR3 DNA: TGTGCCAGCAGTTCGCGAGGGAAGTTGAACACTGAAGCTTTCTTT; CDR3 protein: CASSSRGKLNTEAFF
clone size: few; J gene: TRBJ1-6; D gene: NA; V gene: TRBV7-9; CDR3 DNA: TGTGCCAGCAGCTTCGGACTAGCAGGCAATAATTCACCCCTCCACTTT; CDR3 protein: CASSFGLAGNNSPLHF
clone size: few; J gene: TRBJ1-5; D gene: NA; V gene: TRBV5-5; CDR3 DNA: TGTGCCAGCAGACCAGCCCCCCTGGGACGGGATCAGCCCCAGCATTTT; CDR3 protein: CASRPAPLGRDQPQHF
clone size: few; J gene: TRBJ1-6; D gene: TRBD1; V gene: TRBV11-2; CDR3 DNA: TGTGCCAGCAGCACCTCGACAGGGGGTACTTCACCCCTCCACTTT; CDR3 protein: CASSTSTGGTSPLHF
clone size: NA; J gene: TRBJ2-2; D gene: NA; V gene: TRBV20-1; CDR3 DNA: TGCAGTGCTCACCCCCATAGGGCCACCGGGGAGCTGTTTTTT; CDR3 protein: CSAHPHRATGELFF
clone size: many; J gene: TRBJ2-7; D gene: NA; V gene: TRBV5-1; CDR3 DNA: TGCGCCAGCAGCTTGGGTCAGACCTCGGGCTACGAGCAGTACTTC; CDR3 protein: CASSLGQTSGYEQYF
clone size: NA; J gene: TRBJ1-6; D gene: TRBD1; V gene: TRBV9; CDR3 DNA: TGTGCCAGCAGCGAGCTTACAGGGGGCAGAGATTCACCCCTCCACTTT; CDR3 protein: CASSELTGGRDSPLHF
clone size: few; J gene: TRBJ2-1; D gene: NA; V gene: TRBV7-2; CDR3 DNA: TGTGCCAGCAGCTTATTTCCTAGCTCTGTCGATGAGCAGTTCTTC; CDR3 protein: CASSLFPSSVDEQFF
clone size: NA; J gene: TRBJ2-5; D gene: NA; V gene: TRBV13; CDR3 DNA: TGTGCCAGCAGCTCCCGAATGGGGCAGGCCGGCCAAGAGACCCAGTACTTC; CDR3 protein: CASSSRMGQAGQETQYF
clone size: few; J gene: TRBJ2-3; D gene: TRBD2; V gene: TRBV5-1; CDR3 DNA: TGCGCCAGCAGCTTAGACAGCGGGGAATCAGATACGCAGTATTTT; CDR3 protein: CASSLDSGESDTQYF
clone size: many; J gene: TRBJ2-5; D gene: NA; V gene: TRBV7-2; CDR3 DNA: TGTGCCAGCAGCTCCCGGGTAGCGGAAGAGACCCAGTACTTC; CDR3 protein: CASSSRVAEETQYF
clone size: few; J gene: TRBJ2-5; D gene: NA; V gene: TRBV5-1; CDR3 DNA: TGCGCCAGTAACCGGGACGAAGAGACCCAGTACTTC; CDR3 protein: CASNRDEETQYF
clone size: few; J gene: TRBJ2-5; D gene: TRBD2; V gene: TRBV7-3; CDR3 DNA: TGTGCCAGCTCGCTCCTCGGGGAGGGTAGAGAGACCCAGTACTTC; CDR3 protein: CASSLLGEGRETQYF
clone size: few; J gene: TRBJ1-5; D gene: NA; V gene: TRBV7-2; CDR3 DNA: TGTGCCAGCAGCTTAGCTTCGGGGGGTCAGCCCCAGCATTTT; CDR3 protein: CASSLASGGQPQHF
clone size: few; J gene: TRBJ2-1; D gene: NA; V gene: TRBV15; CDR3 DNA: TGTGCCACCAGCAGAGATCGGGGTTACAATGAGCAGTTCTTC; CDR3 protein: CATSRDRGYNEQFF
clone size: NA; J gene: TRBJ1-4; D gene: TRBD1; V gene: TRBV7-9; CDR3 DNA: TGTGCCAGCAGCTTCCATCAGGGGGGGAATGAAAAACTGTTTTTT; CDR3 protein: CASSFHQGGNEKLFF
clone size: few; J gene: TRBJ2-1; D gene: TRBD1; V gene: TRBV29-1; CDR3 DNA: TGCAGCGTCTCAGGGGGCTCGGTCAATGAGCAGTTCTTC; CDR3 protein: CSVSGGSVNEQFF
clone size: NA; J gene: TRBJ2-5; D gene: TRBD2; V gene: TRBV11-2; CDR3 DNA: TGTGCCAGCAGCTTAGTCCCAGCGGGGGCCGTGGGGACCCAGTACTTC; CDR3 protein: CASSLVPAGAVGTQYF
clone size: few; J gene: TRBJ1-1; D gene: TRBD1; V gene: TRBV19; CDR3 DNA: TGTGCCAGTGGCCGACAGGGCTACACTGAAGCTTTCTTT; CDR3 protein: CASGRQGYTEAFF
clone size: many; J gene: TRBJ2-7; D gene: TRBD1; V gene: TRBV25-1; CDR3 DNA: TGTGCCAGCAGCCGCTGGACAGGGGGCTACAACGAGCAGTACTTC; CDR3 protein: CASSRWTGGYNEQYF
clone size: few; J gene: TRBJ1-6; D gene: NA; V gene: TRBV7-2; CDR3 DNA: TGTGCCAGCAGCTTAGTGGGGGGTGGGTATAATTCACCCCTCCACTTT; CDR3 protein: CASSLVGGGYNSPLHF
clone size: few; J gene: TRBJ2-3; D gene: TRBD2; V gene: TRBV7-9; CDR3 DNA: TGTGCCAGCCGAACGTTAAGGCTAGCGGGGCCAGATACGCAGTATTTT; CDR3 protein: CASRTLRLAGPDTQYF
clone size: NA; J gene: TRBJ2-1; D gene: NA; V gene: TRBV24-1; CDR3 DNA: TGTGCCACCAGTGATGACCGGGGGTCGGGGAATGAGCAGTTCTTC; CDR3 protein: CATSDDRGSGNEQFF
clone size: few; J gene: TRBJ1-1; D gene: NA; V gene: TRBV28; CDR3 DNA: TGTGCCAGCAGTTTGCTTCGAGTAAGTCAAGCTTTCTTT; CDR3 protein: CASSLLRVSQAFF
clone size: few; J gene: TRBJ2-3; D gene: NA; V gene: TRBV7-3; CDR3 DNA: TGTGCCAGCGAAAGTGATACGCAGTATTTT; CDR3 protein: CASESDTQYF
clone size: many; J gene: TRBJ2-2; D gene: NA; V gene: TRBV7-3; CDR3 DNA: TGTGCCAGCAGCTTCCTCCCCCGCACCGGGGAGCTGTTTTTT; CDR3 protein: CASSFLPRTGELFF
clone size: many; J gene: TRBJ2-5; D gene: NA; V gene: TRBV12-3/TRBV12-4; CDR3 DNA: TGTGCCAGCAGTTCTCCAGGGGTCCGAGAGACCCAGTACTTC; CDR3 protein: CASSSPGVRETQYF
clone size: NA; J gene: TRBJ2-3; D gene: TRBD1; V gene: TRBV5-1; CDR3 DNA: TGCGCCAGCAGCGCGAGACAGGGCTGGAGGACAGATACGCAGTATTTT; CDR3 protein: CASSARQGWRTDTQYF
clone size: few; J gene: TRBJ1-2; D gene: TRBD1; V gene: TRBV23-1; CDR3 DNA: TGCGCCAGCAGTCAATCGACAGGGATTCTATACTATGGCTACACCTTC; CDR3 protein: CASSQSTGILYYGYTF
clone size: once; J gene: TRBJ2-5; D gene: NA; V gene: TRBV18; CDR3 DNA: TGTGCCAGCTCACCGCGAGTGGACGAGACCCAGTACTTC; CDR3 protein: CASSPRVDETQYF
clone size: few; J gene: TRBJ2-1; D gene: NA; V gene: TRBV9; CDR3 DNA: TGTGCCAGCAGCGTAGACGGGGGCCACAATGAGCAGTTCTTC; CDR3 protein: CASSVDGGHNEQFF
clone size: few; J gene: TRBJ1-1; D gene: NA; V gene: TRBV2; CDR3 DNA: TGTGCCAGCAGACCGAGGGGAGGAACTGAAGCTTTCTTT; CDR3 protein: CASRPRGGTEAFF
clone size: NA; J gene: TRBJ2-1; D gene: NA; V gene: TRBV20-1; CDR3 DNA: TGCAGTGCTAGAGATTATGTGTCTGAGCCGGTGGGCTCCTACAATGAGCAGTTCTTC; CDR3 protein: CSARDYVSEPVGSYNEQFF
clone size: few; J gene: TRBJ2-2; D gene: TRBD2; V gene: TRBV7-2; CDR3 DNA: TGTGCCAGCAGTCGGACTAGCCTCGGGGAGCTGTTTTTT; CDR3 protein: CASSRTSLGELFF
clone size: few; J gene: TRBJ2-5; D gene: NA; V gene: TRBV7-9; CDR3 DNA: TGTGCCACCTCACCCCAAGAGACCCAGTACTTC; CDR3 protein: CATSPQETQYF
clone size: few; J gene: TRBJ2-2; D gene: NA; V gene: TRBV5-1; CDR3 DNA: TGCGCCAGCTTAGAGGGTGACACCGGGGAGCTGTTTTTT; CDR3 protein: CASLEGDTGELFF
clone size: few; J gene: TRBJ2-5; D gene: TRBD2; V gene: TRBV9; CDR3 DNA: TGTGCCAGCAGCGTAGCGGGGGGATGGGAGACCCAGTACTTC; CDR3 protein: CASSVAGGWETQYF
clone size: NA; J gene: TRBJ1-5; D gene: NA; V gene: TRBV19; CDR3 DNA: TGTGCCAGCAGTTCCCAGGGTAGCAATCAGCCCCAGCATTTT; CDR3 protein: CASSSQGSNQPQHF
clone size: once; J gene: TRBJ2-3; D gene: TRBD1; V gene: TRBV5-1; CDR3 DNA: TGCGCCAGCAGCACAAGGGGACAGGGTAGCACAGATACGCAGTATTTT; CDR3 protein: CASSTRGQGSTDTQYF
clone size: NA; J gene: TRBJ2-3; D gene: NA; V gene: TRBV7-2; CDR3 DNA: TGTGCCAGCAGCTTTCTATCGGGCACAGATACGCAGTATTTT; CDR3 protein: CASSFLSGTDTQYF
clone size: few; J gene: TRBJ2-5; D gene: TRBD2; V gene: TRBV7-2; CDR3 DNA: TGTGCCAGCAGCGTCCCGGGGGGGGGCCCGGAGACCCAGTACTTC; CDR3 protein: CASSVPGGGPETQYF
clone size: NA; J gene: TRBJ2-7; D gene: TRBD2; V gene: TRBV7-3; CDR3 DNA: TGTGCCAGCAGCTTACGGCGGGGGAGCGCCTACGAGCAGTACTTC; CDR3 protein: CASSLRRGSAYEQYF
clone size: NA; J gene: TRBJ2-1; D gene: TRBD2; V gene: TRBV27; CDR3 DNA: TGTGCCAGCAGTACCGGACTAGCGGGGCCTGTGGGGGAGCAGTTCTTC; CDR3 protein: CASSTGLAGPVGEQFF
clone size: few; J gene: TRBJ1-5; D gene: NA; V gene: TRBV3-1; CDR3 DNA: TGTGCCAGCAGCCAAGCTGGGGGAGTCTATCAGCCCCAGCATTTT; CDR3 protein: CASSQAGGVYQPQHF
clone size: NA; J gene: TRBJ2-3; D gene: NA; V gene: TRBV6-4; CDR3 DNA: TGTGCCAGCAGTAAAGAGGAGGGCACAGATACGCAGTATTTT; CDR3 protein: CASSKEEGTDTQYF
clone size: few; J gene: TRBJ1-6; D gene: NA; V gene: TRBV7-2; CDR3 DNA: TGTGCCAGCAGCAAACGCCGGGGGTATGTGAATTCACCCCTCCACTTT; CDR3 protein: CASSKRRGYVNSPLHF
clone size: NA; J gene: TRBJ2-4; D gene: NA; V gene: TRBV29-1; CDR3 DNA: TGCAGCGTTGGACGCCAATCGGGCGTTCAGTACTTC; CDR3 protein: CSVGRQSGVQYF
clone size: NA; J gene: TRBJ2-7; D gene: NA; V gene: TRBV7-8; CDR3 DNA: TGTGCCAGCAGACGAGGAGGGGCTAGCGAATCCTACGAGCAGTACTTC; CDR3 protein: CASRRGGASESYEQYF
clone size: NA; J gene: TRBJ1-3; D gene: NA; V gene: TRBV12-3/TRBV12-4; CDR3 DNA: TGTGCCAGCAGTTTAAAGGACGGGGTTGGAAACACCATATATTTT; CDR3 protein: CASSLKDGVGNTIYF
clone size: NA; J gene: TRBJ2-1; D gene: TRBD2; V gene: TRBV30; CDR3 DNA: TGTGCCTGGAGTGGGGGAGCTAGCGGGGGCAATGAGCAGTTCTTC; CDR3 protein: CAWSGGASGGNEQFF
clone size: NA; J gene: TRBJ1-2; D gene: NA; V gene: TRBV9; CDR3 DNA: TGTGCCAGCAGCAGACAGCGCTATGGCTACACCTTC; CDR3 protein: CASSRQRYGYTF
clone size: NA; J gene: TRBJ2-7; D gene: NA; V gene: TRBV10-3; CDR3 DNA: TGTGCCATCAGTGAGAAGGTGGGGGAGCAGTACTTC; CDR3 protein: CAISEKVGEQYF
clone size: once; J gene: TRBJ1-1; D gene: NA; V gene: TRBV7-9; CDR3 DNA: TGTGCCAGCAGCTTACGGGGGGACCCGCACACTGAAGCTTTCTTT; CDR3 protein: CASSLRGDPHTEAFF
clone size: few; J gene: TRBJ1-2; D gene: NA; V gene: TRBV5-1; CDR3 DNA: TGCGCCAGCACCAACGGGGCGAGTTCAGTATATCATGGCTACACCTTC; CDR3 protein: CASTNGASSVYHGYTF
clone size: NA; J gene: TRBJ2-3; D gene: NA; V gene: TRBV7-2; CDR3 DNA: TGTGCCAGCAGCTTCACAGTATCAGATACGCAGTATTTT; CDR3 protein: CASSFTVSDTQYF
clone size: few; J gene: TRBJ1-1; D gene: TRBD1; V gene: TRBV5-1; CDR3 DNA: TGCGCCAGCAGTTTGCAGGGGGCTTGGAACACTGAAGCTTTCTTT; CDR3 protein: CASSLQGAWNTEAFF
clone size: few; J gene: TRBJ2-4; D gene: TRBD1; V gene: TRBV10-3; CDR3 DNA: TGTGCCATCAGTGAGCGACAGGGGCTAGCCAAAAACATTCAGTACTTC; CDR3 protein: CAISERQGLAKNIQYF
clone size: many; J gene: TRBJ1-4; D gene: NA; V gene: TRBV6-2/TRBV6-3; CDR3 DNA: TGTGCCAGCAGTCCCGCGGATGAAAAACTGTTTTTT; CDR3 protein: CASSPADEKLFF
clone size: NA; J gene: TRBJ1-1; D gene: NA; V gene: TRBV7-2; CDR3 DNA: TGTGCCAGCAGCTCCGCCGCTAGGCAGCGGACTGAAGCTTTCTTT; CDR3 protein: CASSSAARQRTEAFF